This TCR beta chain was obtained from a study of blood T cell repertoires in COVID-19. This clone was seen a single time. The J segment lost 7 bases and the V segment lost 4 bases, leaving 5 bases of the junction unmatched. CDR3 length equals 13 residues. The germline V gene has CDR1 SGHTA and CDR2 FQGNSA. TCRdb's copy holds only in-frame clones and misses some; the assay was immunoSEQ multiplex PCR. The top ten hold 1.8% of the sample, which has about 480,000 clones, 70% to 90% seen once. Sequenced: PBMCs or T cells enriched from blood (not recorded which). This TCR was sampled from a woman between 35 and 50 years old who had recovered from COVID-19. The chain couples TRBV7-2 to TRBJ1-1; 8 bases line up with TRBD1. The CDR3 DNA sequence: TGTGCCAGCAGCTCACGACAGGGGTATGAAGCTTTCTTT. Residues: CASSSRQGYEAFF.